A selection of T cell receptor beta chains follows, all from one sample in a study of T cell changes during pregnancy in multiple sclerosis. The protocol was immunoSEQ multiplex PCR, while the TCRdb copy is restricted to in-frame clones and leaves out a portion. Of approximately 44,000 clones in the sample, about 90% were seen once. The sample was CD4+ T cells from peripheral blood mononuclear cells, taken before pregnancy. The receptors here all came from a female donor with multiple sclerosis, enrolled in a pregnancy study. The CDR3 runs from the conserved cysteine through the conserved F or W. The order of the fields is V gene, D gene, clone size, J gene, CDR3 DNA, CDR3 protein. D genes are given only for firm matches. Where a row states a size, it is once, few, many or the class of an expanded clone; other rows omit it.

V gene: TRBV11-2; D gene: -; clone size: -; J gene: TRBJ2-7; CDR3 DNA: TGTGCCAGCAGCCCTTATTACCCGTCGTCCAGATACGAGCAGTACTTC; CDR3 protein: CASSPYYPSSRYEQYF
V gene: TRBV7-9; D gene: -; clone size: -; J gene: TRBJ1-3; CDR3 DNA: TGTGCCAGCAGCCCCCCTTTCAGGTTTGGAAACACCATATATTTT; CDR3 protein: CASSPPFRFGNTIYF
V gene: TRBV4-1; D gene: -; clone size: few; J gene: TRBJ1-6; CDR3 DNA: TGCGCCAGCAGCCAGACAGACATGGGGCTCAGTAAATCACCCCTCCACTTT; CDR3 protein: CASSQTDMGLSKSPLHF
V gene: TRBV7-2; D gene: TRBD1; clone size: -; J gene: TRBJ1-2; CDR3 DNA: TGTGCCAGCAGCTTACAGGGACAGGACCTCAATGGCTACACCTTC; CDR3 protein: CASSLQGQDLNGYTF
V gene: TRBV14; D gene: -; clone size: -; J gene: TRBJ1-2; CDR3 DNA: TGTGCCAGCAGCCAAGAAGGGAGACTTAACTATGGCTACACCTTC; CDR3 protein: CASSQEGRLNYGYTF
V gene: TRBV19; D gene: TRBD1; clone size: -; J gene: TRBJ1-4; CDR3 DNA: TGTGCCAGTAGTCTCCGACAGGGTGCGGAAAAACTGTTTTTT; CDR3 protein: CASSLRQGAEKLFF
V gene: TRBV4-2; D gene: TRBD2; clone size: once; J gene: TRBJ2-7; CDR3 DNA: TGTGCCAGCAGCCAAGACCTAGCCCGGGGGGTAGACGGGCAGTACTTC; CDR3 protein: CASSQDLARGVDGQYF
V gene: TRBV11-2; D gene: -; clone size: -; J gene: TRBJ2-1; CDR3 DNA: TGTGCCAGCAGCCCCCTGCGACTGTTTAGCTCCTACAATGAGCAGTTCTTC; CDR3 protein: CASSPLRLFSSYNEQFF
V gene: TRBV5-1; D gene: TRBD1; clone size: -; J gene: TRBJ2-5; CDR3 DNA: TGCGCCAGCAGCTTGGGACAGACAGGGGGCTGGGAGACCCAGTACTTC; CDR3 protein: CASSLGQTGGWETQYF
V gene: TRBV4-2; D gene: -; clone size: -; J gene: TRBJ2-3; CDR3 DNA: TGTGCCAGCAGCCAAGAAGAGGGTTCGAGGCAGTATTTT; CDR3 protein: CASSQEEGSRQYF
V gene: TRBV25-1; D gene: TRBD2; clone size: -; J gene: TRBJ2-5; CDR3 DNA: TGTGCCAGCAGGACTAGCGGGGGAAAAGAGACCCAGTACTTC; CDR3 protein: CASRTSGGKETQYF
V gene: TRBV10-3; D gene: TRBD1; clone size: -; J gene: TRBJ2-7; CDR3 DNA: TGTGCCATCAGTGGGACAGGGGATTTCTACGAGCAGTACTTC; CDR3 protein: CAISGTGDFYEQYF
V gene: TRBV7-6; D gene: -; clone size: -; J gene: TRBJ2-7; CDR3 DNA: TGTGCCAGCAGCGCGGGACAGACCTACGAGCAGTACTTC; CDR3 protein: CASSAGQTYEQYF
V gene: TRBV29-1; D gene: -; clone size: -; J gene: TRBJ1-2; CDR3 DNA: TGCAGCGTTGGACTAGGGCTCGGCTACACCTTC; CDR3 protein: CSVGLGLGYTF
V gene: TRBV27; D gene: TRBD1; clone size: -; J gene: TRBJ2-2; CDR3 DNA: TGTGCCAGCTCTCTGATGGACAGGGTCACCGGGGAGCTGTTTTTT; CDR3 protein: CASSLMDRVTGELFF
V gene: TRBV5-1; D gene: -; clone size: -; J gene: TRBJ2-2; CDR3 DNA: TGCGCCAGCAGCTTATCGGGAGTGCGGGGGCAGGCCGGGGAGCTGTTTTTT; CDR3 protein: CASSLSGVRGQAGELFF
V gene: TRBV7-9; D gene: TRBD2; clone size: -; J gene: TRBJ2-5; CDR3 DNA: TGTGCCAGCAGCTTAGAAGGCGGGGGTACGGAGACCCAGTACTTC; CDR3 protein: CASSLEGGGTETQYF
V gene: TRBV6-6; D gene: -; clone size: -; J gene: TRBJ1-2; CDR3 DNA: TGTGCCAGCATAAGCCGGGGTTCGGACTATGGCTACACCTTC; CDR3 protein: CASISRGSDYGYTF
V gene: TRBV19; D gene: TRBD2; clone size: -; J gene: TRBJ2-1; CDR3 DNA: TGTGCCAGTAGTATCACTAGCGGGGGGTTTAGTGAGCAGTTCTTC; CDR3 protein: CASSITSGGFSEQFF
V gene: TRBV25-1; D gene: TRBD1; clone size: -; J gene: TRBJ1-1; CDR3 DNA: TGTGCCAGCAGTGACTTCCGGGACAGCGCAACGAACACTGAAGCTTTCTTT; CDR3 protein: CASSDFRDSATNTEAFF
V gene: TRBV6-6; D gene: -; clone size: -; J gene: TRBJ1-2; CDR3 DNA: TGTGCCAGCAGTTACTTCCCACTTGAGCAATATGGCTACACCTTC; CDR3 protein: CASSYFPLEQYGYTF
V gene: TRBV4-2; D gene: -; clone size: -; J gene: TRBJ1-2; CDR3 DNA: TGTGCCAGCAGCCAAGGCGAGTCCTATGGCTACACCTTC; CDR3 protein: CASSQGESYGYTF
V gene: TRBV6-6; D gene: -; clone size: -; J gene: TRBJ1-2; CDR3 DNA: TGTGCCAGCAGTGGGACACAAACGCCCTATGGCTACACCTTC; CDR3 protein: CASSGTQTPYGYTF
V gene: TRBV6-1; D gene: TRBD1; clone size: -; J gene: TRBJ2-2; CDR3 DNA: TGTGCCACCGTAAGGGGGCATTTGAACACCGGGGAGCTGTTTTTT; CDR3 protein: CATVRGHLNTGELFF
V gene: TRBV27; D gene: -; clone size: -; J gene: TRBJ1-2; CDR3 DNA: TGTGCCACCCGGAGAGACGGCCCCTATGGCTACACCTTC; CDR3 protein: CATRRDGPYGYTF
V gene: TRBV5-1; D gene: -; clone size: -; J gene: TRBJ2-3; CDR3 DNA: TGCGCCAGCAGCCCTGAGGGCGGGGAGTGGGATACGCAGTATTTT; CDR3 protein: CASSPEGGEWDTQYF
V gene: TRBV18; D gene: -; clone size: -; J gene: TRBJ2-1; CDR3 DNA: TGTGCCAGCTCACCAGAGGGGGGGCGTCGGTTCTTC; CDR3 protein: CASSPEGGRRFF